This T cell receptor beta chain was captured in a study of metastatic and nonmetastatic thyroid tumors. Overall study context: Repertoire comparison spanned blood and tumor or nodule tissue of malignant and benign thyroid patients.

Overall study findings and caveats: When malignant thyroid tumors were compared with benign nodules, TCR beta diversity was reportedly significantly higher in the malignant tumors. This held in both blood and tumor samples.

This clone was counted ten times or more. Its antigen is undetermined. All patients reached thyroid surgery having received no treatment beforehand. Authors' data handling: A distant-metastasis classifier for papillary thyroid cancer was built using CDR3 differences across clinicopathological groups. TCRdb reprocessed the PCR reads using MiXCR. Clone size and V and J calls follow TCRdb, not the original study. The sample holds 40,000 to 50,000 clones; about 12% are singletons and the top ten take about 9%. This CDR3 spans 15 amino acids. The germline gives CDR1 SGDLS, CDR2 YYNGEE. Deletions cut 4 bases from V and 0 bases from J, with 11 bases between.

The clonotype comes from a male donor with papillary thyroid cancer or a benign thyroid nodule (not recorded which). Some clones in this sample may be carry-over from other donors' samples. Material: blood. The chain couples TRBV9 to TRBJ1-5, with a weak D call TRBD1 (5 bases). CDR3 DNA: TGTGCCAGCAGCTTCACAGGAGTTAGCAATCAGCCCCAGCATTTT. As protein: CASSFTGVSNQPQHF.